These T cell receptor beta chains were read from a single sample in a study of control samples from healthy donors and cancer patients. Only in-frame clones appear in the TCRdb table, and some are missing; sequencing was by immunoSEQ multiplex PCR. The sample contains more than 75,000 clones, 79% of which appear only once. Material for sequencing was blood. The receptors were gathered from a woman between 25 and 40 years old in good health. The CDR3 runs from the conserved cysteine through the conserved F or W. The D gene is left open where the match is weak. Clone size is shown for a subset of rows, as once, few, many or a class of expanded clone.

d_call: NA; v_call: TRBV6-6; cdr3_length: 13; j_call: TRBJ1-2; clone_size: NA; cdr3_aa: CASSQDSTYGYTF; cdr3_nt: TGTGCCAGCAGTCAAGACAGCACGTATGGCTACACCTTC
d_call: TRBD1; v_call: TRBV2; cdr3_length: 16; j_call: TRBJ2-2; clone_size: NA; cdr3_aa: CASSDTDRGLSGELFF; cdr3_nt: TGTGCCAGCAGTGATACGGACAGGGGCTTGAGCGGGGAGCTGTTTTTT
d_call: TRBD2; v_call: TRBV18; cdr3_length: 15; j_call: TRBJ2-3; clone_size: NA; cdr3_aa: CASSQRGGYTDTQYF; cdr3_nt: TGTGCCAGCTCACAGCGGGGGGGATACACAGATACGCAGTATTTT
d_call: NA; v_call: TRBV11-2; cdr3_length: 15; j_call: TRBJ2-4; clone_size: NA; cdr3_aa: CASSLDKLAKNIQYF; cdr3_nt: TGTGCCAGCAGCTTAGACAAGCTAGCCAAAAACATTCAGTACTTC
d_call: NA; v_call: TRBV18; cdr3_length: 15; j_call: TRBJ2-3; clone_size: NA; cdr3_aa: CASSVWGAGTDTQYF; cdr3_nt: TGTGCCAGCTCCGTCTGGGGGGCTGGCACAGATACGCAGTATTTT
d_call: NA; v_call: TRBV30; cdr3_length: 14; j_call: TRBJ1-2; clone_size: once; cdr3_aa: CASTSDGLGYGYTF; cdr3_nt: TGTGCCTCTACCTCGGACGGGTTGGGCTATGGCTACACCTTC
d_call: TRBD1; v_call: TRBV7-2; cdr3_length: 15; j_call: TRBJ1-2; clone_size: once; cdr3_aa: CASSLQDRGLYGYTF; cdr3_nt: TGTGCCAGCAGCTTACAGGACAGGGGACTCTATGGCTACACCTTC
d_call: NA; v_call: TRBV9; cdr3_length: 14; j_call: TRBJ1-3; clone_size: NA; cdr3_aa: CASSVVDGGNTIYF; cdr3_nt: TGTGCCAGCAGCGTAGTGGACGGTGGAAACACCATATATTTT
d_call: NA; v_call: TRBV6-5; cdr3_length: 11; j_call: TRBJ1-2; clone_size: NA; cdr3_aa: CASSYMGGYTF; cdr3_nt: TGTGCCAGCAGTTACATGGGTGGCTACACCTTC
d_call: NA; v_call: TRBV15; cdr3_length: 15; j_call: TRBJ2-2; clone_size: NA; cdr3_aa: CATSRDRTRTGELFF; cdr3_nt: TGTGCCACCAGCAGAGATAGGACGAGGACCGGGGAGCTGTTTTTT
d_call: NA; v_call: TRBV4-3; cdr3_length: 15; j_call: TRBJ1-1; clone_size: NA; cdr3_aa: CASSQDRDTSFRAFF; cdr3_nt: TGCGCCAGCAGCCAAGATAGGGACACCTCGTTCCGAGCTTTCTTT
d_call: NA; v_call: TRBV29-1; cdr3_length: 11; j_call: TRBJ1-1; clone_size: NA; cdr3_aa: CSVRMNTEAFF; cdr3_nt: TGCAGCGTTAGGATGAACACTGAAGCTTTCTTT
d_call: NA; v_call: TRBV11-2; cdr3_length: 12; j_call: TRBJ2-7; clone_size: NA; cdr3_aa: CASSPLRRAQYF; cdr3_nt: TGTGCCAGCAGCCCCCTTAGAAGAGCGCAGTACTTC
d_call: NA; v_call: TRBV19; cdr3_length: 15; j_call: TRBJ2-3; clone_size: NA; cdr3_aa: CASSIDGGRTDTQYF; cdr3_nt: TGTGCCAGTAGTATAGACGGGGGGCGCACAGATACGCAGTATTTT
d_call: TRBD2; v_call: TRBV2; cdr3_length: 15; j_call: TRBJ2-3; clone_size: few; cdr3_aa: CASSFRGGGTDTQYF; cdr3_nt: TGTGCCAGCAGTTTCCGGGGGGGCGGCACAGATACGCAGTATTTT
d_call: NA; v_call: TRBV18; cdr3_length: 13; j_call: TRBJ2-7; clone_size: NA; cdr3_aa: CASSPRAGYEQYF; cdr3_nt: TGTGCCAGCTCACCGAGGGCGGGCTACGAGCAGTACTTC
d_call: TRBD1; v_call: TRBV6-5; cdr3_length: 15; j_call: TRBJ1-4; clone_size: NA; cdr3_aa: CASRERDSINEKLFF; cdr3_nt: TGTGCCAGCAGAGAGCGGGACAGTATTAATGAAAAACTGTTTTTT
d_call: TRBD2; v_call: TRBV19; cdr3_length: 16; j_call: TRBJ2-7; clone_size: NA; cdr3_aa: CASSISPSGGVYEQYF; cdr3_nt: TGTGCCAGTAGTATCAGTCCTAGCGGGGGGGTATACGAGCAGTACTTC
d_call: TRBD1; v_call: TRBV11-2; cdr3_length: 15; j_call: TRBJ2-7; clone_size: NA; cdr3_aa: CASSPSGQKAYEQYF; cdr3_nt: TGTGCCAGCAGTCCGTCGGGACAGAAGGCCTACGAGCAGTACTTC
d_call: NA; v_call: TRBV29-1; cdr3_length: 12; j_call: TRBJ2-1; clone_size: NA; cdr3_aa: CSVGGAGNEQFF; cdr3_nt: TGCAGCGTTGGAGGGGCGGGCAATGAGCAGTTCTTC
d_call: NA; v_call: TRBV18; cdr3_length: 12; j_call: TRBJ2-3; clone_size: NA; cdr3_aa: CATGGNTDTQYF; cdr3_nt: TGTGCTACTGGGGGAAACACAGATACGCAGTATTTT
d_call: TRBD1; v_call: TRBV14; cdr3_length: 16; j_call: TRBJ1-2; clone_size: NA; cdr3_aa: CASSQDGQGAFEGYTF; cdr3_nt: TGTGCCAGCAGCCAAGATGGACAGGGGGCGTTTGAAGGCTACACCTTC
d_call: NA; v_call: TRBV7-2; cdr3_length: 14; j_call: TRBJ2-3; clone_size: NA; cdr3_aa: CASRFEGGTDTQYF; cdr3_nt: TGTGCCAGCAGGTTCGAGGGGGGCACAGATACGCAGTATTTT
d_call: NA; v_call: TRBV18; cdr3_length: 15; j_call: TRBJ2-5; clone_size: NA; cdr3_aa: CASSRLPGNQETQYF; cdr3_nt: TGTGCCAGCTCACGCCTACCGGGAAACCAAGAGACCCAGTACTTC
d_call: NA; v_call: TRBV12-5; cdr3_length: 14; j_call: TRBJ2-4; clone_size: NA; cdr3_aa: CANGDRAFKNIQYF; cdr3_nt: TGTGCTAATGGTGACCGGGCCTTCAAAAACATTCAGTACTTC
d_call: NA; v_call: TRBV6-2/TRBV6-3; cdr3_length: 13; j_call: TRBJ2-7; clone_size: NA; cdr3_aa: CASSRQSSYEQYF; cdr3_nt: TGTGCCAGCAGTCGACAGAGCTCCTACGAGCAGTACTTC
d_call: TRBD1; v_call: TRBV19; cdr3_length: 15; j_call: TRBJ1-4; clone_size: NA; cdr3_aa: CASSSDRGRTEKLFF; cdr3_nt: TGTGCCAGTAGTAGCGACAGGGGGCGCACTGAAAAACTGTTTTTT
d_call: NA; v_call: TRBV19; cdr3_length: 16; j_call: TRBJ1-1; clone_size: NA; cdr3_aa: CASSTSRGGANTEAFF; cdr3_nt: TGTGCCAGTAGCACCAGTCGGGGGGGCGCGAACACTGAAGCTTTCTTT
d_call: TRBD2; v_call: TRBV14; cdr3_length: 15; j_call: TRBJ2-3; clone_size: NA; cdr3_aa: CASSPGVAGGHTQYF; cdr3_nt: TGTGCCAGCAGCCCGGGGGTAGCGGGGGGTCATACGCAGTATTTT
d_call: NA; v_call: TRBV29-1; cdr3_length: 12; j_call: TRBJ2-7; clone_size: NA; cdr3_aa: CSVVGQSYEQYF; cdr3_nt: TGCAGCGTTGTAGGTCAGAGCTACGAGCAGTACTTC
d_call: NA; v_call: TRBV19; cdr3_length: 15; j_call: TRBJ1-2; clone_size: NA; cdr3_aa: CASSMGRFTNYGYTF; cdr3_nt: TGTGCCAGTAGTATGGGCCGATTTACTAACTATGGCTACACCTTC
d_call: NA; v_call: TRBV6-2/TRBV6-3; cdr3_length: 16; j_call: TRBJ2-1; clone_size: NA; cdr3_aa: CASRYLKPSSYNEQFF; cdr3_nt: TGTGCCAGCAGATACCTGAAACCGAGCTCCTACAATGAGCAGTTCTTC
d_call: NA; v_call: TRBV6-5; cdr3_length: 12; j_call: TRBJ1-1; clone_size: once; cdr3_aa: CASRGSHTEAFF; cdr3_nt: TGTGCCAGCCGGGGTTCGCACACTGAAGCTTTCTTT
d_call: NA; v_call: TRBV11-2; cdr3_length: 14; j_call: TRBJ1-5; clone_size: NA; cdr3_aa: CASSLIGADQPQHF; cdr3_nt: TGTGCCAGCAGCCTAATAGGGGCCGATCAGCCCCAGCATTTT
d_call: NA; v_call: TRBV20-1; cdr3_length: 15; j_call: TRBJ1-2; clone_size: NA; cdr3_aa: CSASLTRTTNYGYTF; cdr3_nt: TGCAGTGCTAGTCTTACACGGACAACTAACTATGGCTACACCTTC